These 13 T cell receptor beta chains share one sample of origin, sequenced in a study of Ad26.COV2.S vaccination and SARS-CoV-2 variants. Using immunoSEQ multiplex PCR, the repertoire was profiled, and TCRdb retains in-frame clones only, with some absent. This sample has 43,000 or so clones, with approximately 83% found just once. Sequenced here: peripheral blood, sampled after recovery from COVID-19. These receptor sequences come from a human donor who had recovered from COVID-19.

This clone was detected only once. The chain couples TRBV5-6 to TRBJ1-3; 7 bases agree with TRBD1. V shed 1 base and J 6 bases; nucleotides not matched to a gene: 4. Germline V gene lookup returns CDR1 SGHDT and CDR2 YYEEEE. The CDR3 length is 14 residues. CDR3 coding DNA: TGTGCCAGCAGCTTGACAGGGGCCGTAAACACCATATATTTT. Its translation: CASSLTGAVNTIYF. Based on the CDR3 plus reference TRBV5-6 and TRBJ1-3, the full variable domain is DAGVTQSPTHLIKTRGQQVTLRCSPKSGHDTVSWYQQALGQGPQFIFQYYEEEERQRGNFPDRFSGHQFPNYSSELNVNALLLGDSALYLCASSLTGAVNTIYFGEGSWLTVV.

The chain recombines TRBV5-1 with TRBJ1-1; 7 bases map to TRBD1. CDR3 length: 13 amino acids. After removal of 0 bases from V and 6 bases from J, the junction contained 2 bases not matched to a gene. CDR1 and CDR2 (germline): SGHRS, YFSETQ. Here the CDR3 reads CASSLAGGSEAFF. The DNA of the CDR3 is TGCGCCAGCAGCTTGGCAGGGGGATCTGAAGCTTTCTTT.

CDR3 region: CASQQGPKAGELFF. CDR3 coding DNA: TGCGCCAGTCAGCAAGGGCCTAAGGCCGGGGAGCTGTTTTTT. This chain links TRBV5-1 with TRBJ2-2; D is undetermined. The germline V and J ends were trimmed by 8 bases and 6 bases, with 17 bases remaining between them. Germline V gene sequence: CDR1 SGHRS, CDR2 YFSETQ. The CDR3 consists of 14 residues.

This clone was recorded only once. V is TRBV29-1 and J is TRBJ2-2; tentative D call: TRBD2 (5 bases). Germline values: CDR1 SQVTM, CDR2 ANQGSEA. The ends were cut back, 6 bases at V and 3 bases at J, with 5 bases in the middle. There are 11 residues in the CDR3. CDR3 sequence (DNA): TGCAGCGTGGAGGACACCGGGGAGCTGTTTTTT. Its translation: CSVEDTGELFF.

The V gene is TRBV7-2, the J gene TRBJ1-4; TRBD1 aligns across 10 bases. The CDR3 contains 15 residues. Germline V CDR1 and CDR2: SGHTA, FQGNSA. V was clipped by 5 bases and J by 7 bases; unmatched bases: 7. In DNA, the CDR3 is TGTGCCAGCAGCCTTCCGGGACAGGGGAGTGAAAAACTGTTTTTT. Protein: CASSLPGQGSEKLFF.

In this sample, this clone turned up a few times. The J gene is TRBJ2-3, the V gene TRBV7-6; 7 bases map to TRBD1. This CDR3 has 14 amino acids. CDR1 SGHVS and CDR2 FNYEAQ come from the germline V gene. Trimming cost V 4 bases and J 3 bases; bases outside gene matches: 4. The CDR3 protein is CASSWTGETDTQYF. Here the CDR3 DNA reads TGTGCCAGCAGCTGGACAGGAGAGACAGATACGCAGTATTTT. Full variable domain (rest looked up from reference TRBV7-6 and TRBJ2-3): GAGVSQSPRYKVTKRGQDVALRCDPISGHVSLYWYRQALGQGPEFLTYFNYEAQQDKSGLPNDRFSAERPEGSISTLTIQRTEQRDSAMYRCASSWTGETDTQYFGPGTRLTVL.

This chain links TRBV10-3 with TRBJ2-3, with D uncertain. V was clipped by 7 bases and J by 1 base, with 6 bases between them. Germline assignment: CDR1 ENHRY and CDR2 SYGVKD. The length of the CDR3 is 12 residues. The CDR3 nucleotides read TGTGCCATCACGTATGGCACAGATACGCAGTATTTT. Encoded protein: CAITYGTDTQYF.

The V call is TRBV7-2, the J call TRBJ1-5; D is uncertain. The CDR3 totals 15 residues. The V and J ends lost 0 bases and 4 bases respectively, with 10 bases between them. The germline CDR1 and CDR2 sequences are SGHTA and FQGNSA. CDR3 sequence: CASSLAQGGNQPQHF. The CDR3 DNA is TGTGCCAGCAGCTTAGCGCAAGGCGGGAATCAGCCCCAGCATTTT.

The chain carries TRBV6-5 and TRBJ1-5; D remains ambiguous. Germline V gives CDR1 MNHEY, CDR2 SVGAGI. This CDR3 is built from 13 residues. Deletions cut 2 bases from V and 3 bases from J, with 5 bases between. The CDR3 here is CASSYTANQPQHF. In DNA, the CDR3 is TGTGCCAGCAGTTACACGGCCAATCAGCCCCAGCATTTT.

V usage is TRBV27 and J usage is TRBJ1-5, with 9 bases fitting TRBD1. Germline lookup yields CDR1 MNHEY and CDR2 SMNVEV (reference sequence). There are 17 residues in the CDR3. Trimming cost V 4 bases and J 4 bases; bases outside gene matches: 11. The CDR3 DNA sequence: TGTGCCAGCAGTTACAGGGGGCCTATGGGATTAAATCAGCCCCAGCATTTT. Protein: CASSYRGPMGLNQPQHF.

This clone turned up a few times. The chain employs TRBV4-1 and TRBJ2-2, with D possibly TRBD1 on 6 matching bases. The CDR3 extends over 16 amino acids. Germline assignment: CDR1 MGHRA and CDR2 YSYEKL. The V gene lost 0 bases and the J gene lost 0 bases, with 8 bases spanning the gap. The CDR3 nucleotides read TGCGCCAGCAGCCAAGAAGGGACAACGAACACCGGGGAGCTGTTTTTT. Its protein is CASSQEGTTNTGELFF.

The chain is built from TRBV2 and TRBJ2-1; TRBD2 matches at 12 bases. J gave up 15 bases and V 7 bases, and 10 bases lay outside the gene matches. In germline, CDR1 is SNHLY, CDR2 FYNNEI. This CDR3 has 13 amino acids. CDR3 DNA: TGTGCCAGCATGACTAGCGGGAGTAACTCCCCGTTCTTC. Protein: CASMTSGSNSPFF.

This clone was picked up a small number of times. The V gene is TRBV24-1, the J gene TRBJ1-6; D unclear. This CDR3 contains 13 residues. V was shortened by 5 bases and J by 9 bases, with 10 bases between the two germline ends. Germline V gene lookup returns CDR1 KGHDR and CDR2 SFDVKD. CDR3 protein: CATSVGSGSPLHF. CDR3 DNA sequence: TGTGCCACCAGTGTCGGGAGCGGTTCACCCCTCCACTTT.